These T cell receptor beta chains were read from a single sample in a study of T cell changes during pregnancy in multiple sclerosis. Some clones are missing from TCRdb's copy, which holds only in-frame ones; the method was immunoSEQ multiplex PCR. The data hold approximately 34,000 clones, with about 93% observed a single time. This material consisted of CD4+ T cells from peripheral blood mononuclear cells, taken in the second trimester of pregnancy. Receptors originate from a female donor with multiple sclerosis, enrolled in a pregnancy study. Each CDR3 is given with its conserved first and last residue. D genes are given only for firm matches.

>TRBD1|TRBV5-4|15|TRBJ2-7
CASSLPGTGGYEQYF
TGTGCCAGCAGCTTACCCGGGACAGGGGGGTACGAGCAGTACTTC
>TRBD1|TRBV4-1|14|TRBJ1-1
CASSYRGGSTEAFF
TGCGCCAGCAGCTACAGGGGGGGGAGCACTGAAGCTTTCTTT
>-|TRBV28|13|TRBJ1-1
CASSLNTNTEAFF
TGTGCCAGCAGTTTAAACACGAACACTGAAGCTTTCTTT
>-|TRBV19|15|TRBJ1-3
CATLDRPISGNTIYF
TGTGCCACCCTTGACAGGCCGATCTCTGGAAACACCATATATTTT
>TRBD1|TRBV5-4|15|TRBJ2-5
CASSPTATGRETQYF
TGTGCCAGCAGCCCGACCGCGACAGGGCGAGAGACCCAGTACTTC
>-|TRBV11-3|15|TRBJ2-2
CASSSPPTETGELFF
TGTGCCAGCAGCTCCCCTCCGACAGAAACCGGGGAGCTGTTTTTT
>-|TRBV5-1|15|TRBJ2-2
CASSLSRGNTGELFF
TGCGCCAGCAGCTTGTCTCGGGGGAACACCGGGGAGCTGTTTTTT
>-|TRBV7-9|14|TRBJ2-3
CASSLEGRTDTQYF
TGTGCCAGCAGCTTAGAGGGGAGGACAGATACGCAGTATTTT
>-|TRBV19|12|TRBJ2-5
CATPPVLETQYF
TGTGCCACCCCCCCCGTACTCGAGACCCAGTACTTC
>-|TRBV28|15|TRBJ1-1
CASSSPLGQLIEAFF
TGTGCCAGCAGTTCGCCCCTAGGACAGTTAATTGAAGCTTTCTTT
>TRBD2|TRBV5-1|15|TRBJ2-1
CASRGTSGRANEQFF
TGCGCCAGCAGAGGGACTAGCGGGAGGGCCAATGAGCAGTTCTTC
>TRBD2|TRBV14|15|TRBJ2-5
CASSPGTSGKETQYF
TGTGCCAGCAGCCCAGGGACTAGCGGGAAAGAGACCCAGTACTTC
>-|TRBV2|14|TRBJ1-2
CASTETVFDYGYTF
TGTGCCAGCACTGAAACGGTATTTGACTATGGCTACACCTTC
>TRBD1|TRBV7-9|16|TRBJ2-1
CASSKDRGPRPNEQFF
TGTGCCAGCAGCAAGGACAGGGGGCCAAGACCCAATGAGCAGTTCTTC
>-|TRBV30|11|TRBJ1-1
CAWSVLAEAFF
TGTGCCTGGAGTGTACTCGCTGAAGCTTTCTTT
>-|TRBV27|14|TRBJ1-2
CASSLGWGQSGYTF
TGTGCCAGCAGTTTGGGATGGGGGCAAAGTGGCTACACCTTC